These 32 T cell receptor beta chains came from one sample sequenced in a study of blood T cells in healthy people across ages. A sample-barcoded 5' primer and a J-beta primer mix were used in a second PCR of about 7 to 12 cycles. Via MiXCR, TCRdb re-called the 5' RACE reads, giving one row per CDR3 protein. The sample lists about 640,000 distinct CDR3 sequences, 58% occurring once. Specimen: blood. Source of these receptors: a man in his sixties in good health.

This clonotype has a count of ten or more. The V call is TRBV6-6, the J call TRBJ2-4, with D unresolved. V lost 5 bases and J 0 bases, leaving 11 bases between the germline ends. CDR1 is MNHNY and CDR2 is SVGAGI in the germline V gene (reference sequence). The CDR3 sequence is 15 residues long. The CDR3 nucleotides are TGTGCCAGCAGTCCTGGACCTCTAGCCAAAAACATTCAGTACTTC. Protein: CASSPGPLAKNIQYF.

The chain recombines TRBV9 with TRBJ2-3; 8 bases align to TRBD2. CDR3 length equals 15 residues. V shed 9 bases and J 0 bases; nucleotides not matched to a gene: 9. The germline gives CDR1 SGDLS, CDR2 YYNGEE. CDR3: CATRRSGGSTDTQYF. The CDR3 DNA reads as TGTGCCACCCGGCGTTCGGGGGGGAGCACAGATACGCAGTATTTT.

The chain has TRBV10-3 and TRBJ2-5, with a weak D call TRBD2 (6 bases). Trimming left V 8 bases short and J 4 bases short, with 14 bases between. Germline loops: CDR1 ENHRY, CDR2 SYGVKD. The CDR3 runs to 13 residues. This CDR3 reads CAIGSRGGETQYF. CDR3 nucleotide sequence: TGTGCCATCGGCTCACGGGGAGGAGAGACCCAGTACTTC.

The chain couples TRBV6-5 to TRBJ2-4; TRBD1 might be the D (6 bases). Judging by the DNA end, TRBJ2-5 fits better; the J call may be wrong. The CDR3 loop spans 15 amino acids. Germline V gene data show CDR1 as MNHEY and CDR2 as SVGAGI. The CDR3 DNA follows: TGTGCCAGCAGTCTTCAACAGGGCTTGGGGGAGACCCAGTACTTC. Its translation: CASSLQQGLGETQYF.

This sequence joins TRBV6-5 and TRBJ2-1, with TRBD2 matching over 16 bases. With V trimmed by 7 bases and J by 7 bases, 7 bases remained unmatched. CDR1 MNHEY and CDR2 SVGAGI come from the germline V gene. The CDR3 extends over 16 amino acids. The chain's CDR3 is CASNPGLAGGPNEQFF. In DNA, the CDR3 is TGTGCCAGCAACCCGGGACTAGCGGGGGGGCCGAATGAGCAGTTCTTC.

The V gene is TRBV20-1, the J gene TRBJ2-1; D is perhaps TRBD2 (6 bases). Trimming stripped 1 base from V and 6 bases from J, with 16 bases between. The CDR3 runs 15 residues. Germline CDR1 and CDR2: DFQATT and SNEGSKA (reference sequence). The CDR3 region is CSARGPGGTSNEQFF. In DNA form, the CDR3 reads TGCAGTGCTAGAGGCCCTGGGGGGACGAGCAATGAGCAGTTCTTC.

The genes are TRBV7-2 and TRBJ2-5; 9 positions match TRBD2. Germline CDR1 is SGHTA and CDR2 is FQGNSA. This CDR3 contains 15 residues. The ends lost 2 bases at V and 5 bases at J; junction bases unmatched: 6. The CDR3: CASSLSAGGRETQYF. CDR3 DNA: TGTGCCAGCAGCTTATCTGCGGGGGGGAGGGAGACCCAGTACTTC.

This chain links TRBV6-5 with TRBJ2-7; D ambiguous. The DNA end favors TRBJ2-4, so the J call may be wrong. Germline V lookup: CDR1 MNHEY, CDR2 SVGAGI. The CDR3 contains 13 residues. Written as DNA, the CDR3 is TGTGCCAGCAGAACTTCAAGAGAAAACATTCAGTACTTC. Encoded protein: CASRTSRENIQYF.

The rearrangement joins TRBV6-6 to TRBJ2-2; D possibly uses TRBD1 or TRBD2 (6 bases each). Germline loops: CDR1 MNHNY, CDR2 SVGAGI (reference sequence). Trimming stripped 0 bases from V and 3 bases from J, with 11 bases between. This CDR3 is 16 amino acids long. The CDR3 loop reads CASSYSTGAHTGELFF. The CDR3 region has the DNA TGTGCCAGCAGTTACTCGACGGGGGCCCACACCGGGGAGCTGTTTTTT.

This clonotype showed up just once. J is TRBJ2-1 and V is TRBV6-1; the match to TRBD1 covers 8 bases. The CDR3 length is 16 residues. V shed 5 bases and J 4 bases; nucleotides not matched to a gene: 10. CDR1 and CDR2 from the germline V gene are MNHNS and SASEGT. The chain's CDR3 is CASSPEPGQEYNEQFF. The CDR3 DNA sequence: TGTGCCAGCAGTCCTGAACCGGGACAGGAGTACAATGAGCAGTTCTTC.

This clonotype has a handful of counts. The CDR3 region is CSAKLAGVTDTQYF. For the CDR3, the DNA is TGCAGTGCCAAACTAGCGGGGGTCACAGATACGCAGTATTTT. The chain links TRBV20-1 to TRBJ2-3; 11 positions match TRBD2. Unmatched junction bases numbered 4, after V lost 6 bases and J lost 2 bases. The CDR3 sequence is 14 residues long. Germline-derived CDR1 and CDR2 are DFQATT and SNEGSKA (reference sequence).

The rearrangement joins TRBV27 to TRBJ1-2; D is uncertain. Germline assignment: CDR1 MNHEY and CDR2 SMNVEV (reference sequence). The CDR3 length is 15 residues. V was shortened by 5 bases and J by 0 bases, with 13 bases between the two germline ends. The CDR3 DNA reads TGTGCCAGCAGTCTATTCCCAACGGCTAACTATGGCTACACCTTC. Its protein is CASSLFPTANYGYTF.

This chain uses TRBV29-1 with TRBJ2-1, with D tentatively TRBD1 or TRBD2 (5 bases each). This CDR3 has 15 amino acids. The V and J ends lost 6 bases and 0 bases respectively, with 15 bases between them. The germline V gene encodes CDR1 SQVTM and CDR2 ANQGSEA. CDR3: CSVARDLSSYNEQFF. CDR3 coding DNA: TGCAGCGTCGCGAGGGACCTTAGCTCCTACAATGAGCAGTTCTTC.

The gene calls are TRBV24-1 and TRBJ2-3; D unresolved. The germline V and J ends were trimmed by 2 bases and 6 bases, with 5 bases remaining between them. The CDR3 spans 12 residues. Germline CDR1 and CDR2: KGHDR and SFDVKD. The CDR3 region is CATSDSGDTQYF. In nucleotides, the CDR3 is TGTGCCACCAGTGATTCTGGCGATACGCAGTATTTT.

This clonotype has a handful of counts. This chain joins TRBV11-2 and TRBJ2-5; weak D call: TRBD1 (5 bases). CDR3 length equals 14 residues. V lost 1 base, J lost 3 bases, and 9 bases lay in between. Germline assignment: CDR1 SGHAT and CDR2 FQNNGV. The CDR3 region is CASSLVRQKETQYF. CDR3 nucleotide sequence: TGTGCCAGCAGCTTAGTCCGACAGAAAGAGACCCAGTACTTC.

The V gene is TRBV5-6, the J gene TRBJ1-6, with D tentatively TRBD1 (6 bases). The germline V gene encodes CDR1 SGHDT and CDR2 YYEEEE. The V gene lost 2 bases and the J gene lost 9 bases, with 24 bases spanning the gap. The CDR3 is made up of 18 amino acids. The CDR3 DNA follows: TGTGCCAGCAGCTTCGGACCCTTCTACAGGGACGCCGTTTCACCCCTCCACTTT. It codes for CASSFGPFYRDAVSPLHF.

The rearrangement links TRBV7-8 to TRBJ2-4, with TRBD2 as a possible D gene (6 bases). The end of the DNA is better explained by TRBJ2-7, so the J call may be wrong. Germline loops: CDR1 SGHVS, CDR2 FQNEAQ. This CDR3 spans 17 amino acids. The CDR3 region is CASSFGYGGNVPYEQYF. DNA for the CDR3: TGTGCCAGCAGCTTTGGCTACGGGGGTAATGTTCCCTACGAGCAGTACTTC.

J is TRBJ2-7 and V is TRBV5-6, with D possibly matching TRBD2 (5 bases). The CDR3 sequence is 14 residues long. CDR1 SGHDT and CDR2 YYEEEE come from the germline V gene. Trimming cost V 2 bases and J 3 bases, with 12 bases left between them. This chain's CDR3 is CASSFGSGFYEQYF. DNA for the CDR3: TGTGCCAGCAGCTTCGGATCGGGGTTCTACGAGCAGTACTTC.

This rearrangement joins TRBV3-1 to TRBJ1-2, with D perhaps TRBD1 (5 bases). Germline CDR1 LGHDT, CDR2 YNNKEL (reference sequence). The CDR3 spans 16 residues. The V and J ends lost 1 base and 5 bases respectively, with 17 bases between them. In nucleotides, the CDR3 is TGTGCCAGCAGCCAAGTCTTCCAGAGGGGAAAATATGGCTACACCTTC. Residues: CASSQVFQRGKYGYTF.

The CDR3 nucleotides read TGTGCCAGCAGTCGGGATGATGAAAAACTGTTTTTT. It encodes CASSRDDEKLFF. The gene calls are TRBV6-6 and TRBJ1-4; D uncertain. Germline CDR1 and CDR2: MNHNY and SVGAGI (reference sequence). Trimming stripped 5 bases from V and 6 bases from J, with 7 bases between. This CDR3 has 12 amino acids.

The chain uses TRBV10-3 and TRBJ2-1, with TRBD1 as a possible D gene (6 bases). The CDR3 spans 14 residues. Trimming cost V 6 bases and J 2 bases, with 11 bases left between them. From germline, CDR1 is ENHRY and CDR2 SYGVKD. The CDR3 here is CAIRDRDPYNEQFF. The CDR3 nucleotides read TGTGCCATCAGGGACAGAGACCCCTACAATGAGCAGTTCTTC.

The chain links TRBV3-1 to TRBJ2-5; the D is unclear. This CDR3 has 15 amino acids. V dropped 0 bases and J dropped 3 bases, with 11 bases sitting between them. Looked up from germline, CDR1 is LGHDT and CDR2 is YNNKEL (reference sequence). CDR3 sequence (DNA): TGTGCCAGCAGCCAAGATGTAGTCCAAAAAGAGACCCAGTACTTC. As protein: CASSQDVVQKETQYF.

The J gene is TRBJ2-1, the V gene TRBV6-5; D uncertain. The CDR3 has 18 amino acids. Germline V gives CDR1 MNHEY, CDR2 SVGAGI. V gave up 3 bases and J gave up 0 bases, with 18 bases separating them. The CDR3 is CASSYMPPGSSSYNEQFF. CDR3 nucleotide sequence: TGTGCCAGCAGTTATATGCCCCCGGGTTCGAGCTCCTACAATGAGCAGTTCTTC.

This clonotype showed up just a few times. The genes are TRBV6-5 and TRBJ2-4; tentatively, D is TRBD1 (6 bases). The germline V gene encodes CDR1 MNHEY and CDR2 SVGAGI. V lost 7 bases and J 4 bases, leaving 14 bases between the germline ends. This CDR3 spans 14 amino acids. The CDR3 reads CASKRDRSKNIQYF. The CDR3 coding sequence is TGTGCCAGCAAGAGAGACAGGTCTAAAAACATTCAGTACTTC.

The CDR3 loop reads CAISGGLGLNYEQYF. CDR3 DNA: TGTGCCATCAGTGGGGGGCTAGGCCTCAATTACGAGCAGTACTTC. The V and J genes are TRBV10-3 and TRBJ2-7, with D possibly matching TRBD1 (6 bases). The CDR3 length is 15 residues. Trimming stripped 4 bases from V and 4 bases from J, with 17 bases between. CDR1 and CDR2 (germline): ENHRY, SYGVKD.

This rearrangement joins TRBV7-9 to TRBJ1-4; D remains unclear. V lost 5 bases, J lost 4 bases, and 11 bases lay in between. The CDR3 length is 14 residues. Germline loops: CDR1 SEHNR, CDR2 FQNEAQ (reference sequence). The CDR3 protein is CASSPGPNNEKLFF. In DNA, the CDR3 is TGTGCCAGCAGCCCCGGGCCCAATAATGAAAAACTGTTTTTT.

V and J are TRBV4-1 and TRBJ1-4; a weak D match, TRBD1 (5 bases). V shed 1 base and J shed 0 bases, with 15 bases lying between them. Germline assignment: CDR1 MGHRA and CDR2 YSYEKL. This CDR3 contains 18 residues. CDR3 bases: TGCGCCAGCAGCCAAGCGGGACCCCACTCCGCAACTAATGAAAAACTGTTTTTT. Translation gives CASSQAGPHSATNEKLFF.

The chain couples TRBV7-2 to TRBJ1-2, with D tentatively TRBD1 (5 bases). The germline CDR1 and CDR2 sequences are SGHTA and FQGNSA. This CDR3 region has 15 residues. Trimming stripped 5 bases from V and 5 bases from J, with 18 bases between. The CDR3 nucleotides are TGTGCCAGCAGCCATGGGACCGGCGCCCAATATGGCTACACCTTC. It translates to CASSHGTGAQYGYTF.

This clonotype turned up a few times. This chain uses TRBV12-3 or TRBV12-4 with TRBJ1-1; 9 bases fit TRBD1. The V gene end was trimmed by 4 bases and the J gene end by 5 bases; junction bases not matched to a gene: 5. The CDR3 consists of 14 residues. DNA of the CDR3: TGTGCCAGCAGTTCCTCGACAGGGGGGACTGAAGCTTTCTTT. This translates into CASSSSTGGTEAFF.

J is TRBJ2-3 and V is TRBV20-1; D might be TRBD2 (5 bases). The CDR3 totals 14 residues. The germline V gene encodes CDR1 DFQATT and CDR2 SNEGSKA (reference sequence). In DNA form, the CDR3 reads TGCAGCGCCCACGCTAGCTTTTTGTCAGATACGCAGTATTTT. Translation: CSAHASFLSDTQYF.

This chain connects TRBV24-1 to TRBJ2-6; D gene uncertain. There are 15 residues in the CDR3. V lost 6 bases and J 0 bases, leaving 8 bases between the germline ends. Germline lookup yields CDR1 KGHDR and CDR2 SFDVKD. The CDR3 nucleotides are TGTGCCACCAGTCCAGGTGGCTCTGGGGCCAACGTCCTGACTTTC. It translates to CATSPGGSGANVLTF.

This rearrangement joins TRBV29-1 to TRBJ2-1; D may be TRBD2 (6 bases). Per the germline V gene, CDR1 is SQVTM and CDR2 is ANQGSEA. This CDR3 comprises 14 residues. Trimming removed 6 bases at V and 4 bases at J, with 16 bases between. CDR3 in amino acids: CSVAPGGEYNEQFF. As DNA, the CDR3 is TGCAGCGTGGCCCCAGGAGGGGAGTACAATGAGCAGTTCTTC.